This T cell receptor (beta chain) stems from a study of identical twins. Template switching supplied a universal primer site; unique molecular identifiers were carried on the cDNA. One entry per CDR3 protein, called by TCRdb with MiXCR from the 5' RACE reads. This sample has some 590,000 distinct CDR3 sequences, with over 8.5% found just once. Germline V lookup: CDR1 LNHDA, CDR2 SQIVND (reference sequence). CDR3 length: 17 amino acids. V dropped 5 bases and J dropped 2; count of bases not matched to a gene: 11. Overall study results and limits: Alpha sequences that were out-of-frame and twin-shared showed an excess of low generation probability. Carriage of fewer insertions was seen in abundant cord blood beta clonotypes, whereas memory repertoires showed none.

Regarding this clonotype: Antigen unknown.

The same data also contributed to another study, on yellow fever vaccine responses in identical twins. That report notes: After vaccination, twins' T cell response reportedly seemed partly convergent, partly personalized.

The source is a woman aged 18-29 years in good health. This chain joins TRBV19 and TRBJ2-3; 9 positions match TRBD2. Source material: PBMCs. The CDR3 DNA reads as TGTGCCAGTAGTCGGGCTAGCGGGGCTCCAGCCACAGATACGCAGTATTTT. Translated, it gives CASSRASGAPATDTQYF.